The 25 T cell receptor beta chains listed next were all sequenced from one sample in a study of blood T cell repertoires in COVID-19. The method was immunoSEQ multiplex PCR; TCRdb's version includes in-frame clones alone and lacks a portion of them. The sample yields tens of thousands of clones, around 90% seen once. The specimen was peripheral blood. These receptors all stem from a human donor with active COVID-19. The donor label of this sample is uncertain.

The J gene is TRBJ1-1, the V gene TRBV5-1, with D possibly TRBD1 on 5 matching bases. Looked up from germline, CDR1 is SGHRS and CDR2 is YFSETQ. Trimming took 2 bases from V and 3 from J, leaving 11 bases between them. CDR3 length: 14 residues. CDR3 nucleotides: TGCGCCAGCAGCTTTCAGGGTTCTGACACTGAAGCTTTCTTT. It yields the protein CASSFQGSDTEAFF.

The chain joins TRBV4-1 to TRBJ1-3; D may be TRBD1 (5 bases). From germline, CDR1 is MGHRA and CDR2 YSYEKL. The CDR3 length is 18 residues. V lost 0 bases, J lost 1 base, and 16 bases lay in between. This CDR3 is CASSQDPGGVGSGNTIYF. CDR3 DNA: TGCGCCAGCAGCCAAGATCCGGGGGGGGTTGGGTCTGGAAACACCATATATTTT.

The chain is built from TRBV2 and TRBJ1-2; weak D call: TRBD1 (5 bases). The CDR3 runs to 15 residues. Germline V lookup: CDR1 SNHLY, CDR2 FYNNEI. Trimming pared 2 bases from V and 4 bases from J, leaving 14 bases between. CDR3 amino acids: CASSEKGPETYGYTF. The CDR3 bases are TGTGCCAGCAGTGAAAAGGGGCCGGAGACCTATGGCTACACCTTC.

This chain links TRBV5-5 with TRBJ2-1; 11 bases map to TRBD2. Losses at the gene ends were 3 bases for V and 7 bases for J; bases not matched to a gene: 6. Germline V gives CDR1 SGHKS, CDR2 YYEKEE (reference sequence). This CDR3 region has 15 residues. The CDR3 reads CASSSLAGVFNEQFF. CDR3 DNA sequence: TGTGCCAGCAGCTCACTAGCGGGAGTCTTTAATGAGCAGTTCTTC.

J is TRBJ1-5 and V is TRBV15; possibly TRBD1 for D (5 bases). This CDR3 contains 15 residues. V lost 1 base to trimming and J lost 2 bases, with 9 bases between them. The V gene's germline CDR1 is LNHNV and CDR2 YYDKDF (reference sequence). The CDR3 sequence is CATSRGGAGNQPQHF. The CDR3 DNA is TGTGCCACCAGCAGAGGGGGCGCGGGCAATCAGCCCCAGCATTTT.

This sequence joins TRBV5-1 and TRBJ2-7; 10 bases map to TRBD2. CDR3 length equals 16 residues. Germline V gives CDR1 SGHRS, CDR2 YFSETQ. V trimming: 3 bases; J trimming: 5 bases; junction bases outside the gene matches: 11. CDR3 sequence (DNA): TGCGCCAGCAGCTCCAAGACCGGGACTAGCGTCCACGAGCAGTACTTC. Amino acid sequence: CASSSKTGTSVHEQYF.

The rearrangement uses TRBV28 and TRBJ1-5; 8 bases are a match to TRBD1. V gave up 6 bases and J gave up 9 bases; unmatched junction bases: 10. This CDR3 is 14 amino acids long. Germline CDR1 is MDHEN and CDR2 is SYDVKM. CDR3 protein: CASSQGQGQRPQHF. CDR3 DNA: TGTGCCAGCAGCCAAGGACAGGGCCAGCGGCCCCAGCATTTT.

CDR3 bases: TGTGCCAGCAGCTTAGAGTGGGGGCCACCCTACGAGCAGTACTTC. It is translated as CASSLEWGPPYEQYF. The chain carries TRBV7-9 and TRBJ2-7, with D tentatively TRBD1 (6 bases). Trimming took off 1 base at V and 2 bases at J, with 12 bases between the two ends. Per the germline V gene, CDR1 is SEHNR and CDR2 is FQNEAQ (reference sequence). The CDR3 is 15 amino acids.

CDR3 in amino acids: CASSLYQGAKGTEAFF. The CDR3 bases are TGTGCCAGCAGCTTATACCAGGGGGCGAAGGGGACTGAAGCTTTCTTT. The V and J genes are TRBV7-6 and TRBJ1-1; the match to TRBD1 covers 8 bases. This CDR3 has 16 amino acids. V lost 2 bases, J lost 5 bases, and 10 bases stayed unmatched. CDR1 is SGHVS, CDR2 FNYEAQ, per germline.

The J gene is TRBJ1-2, the V gene TRBV10-1, with D maybe TRBD1 (5 bases). There are 13 residues in the CDR3. V was clipped by 8 bases and J by 7 bases, with 17 bases between them. Per germline, CDR1 WNHNN and CDR2 SYGVQD (reference sequence). This CDR3 is CASGSIGVGGYTF. CDR3 nucleotides: TGCGCCAGCGGAAGTATAGGGGTTGGTGGCTACACCTTC.

CDR3 DNA: TGCGCCAGCAGCTTGGGCAGGACACTTGAGACCCAGTACTTC. Its protein is CASSLGRTLETQYF. The rearrangement links TRBV5-1 to TRBJ2-5, with a tentative D call TRBD1 (5 bases). The V and J ends lost 0 bases and 5 bases respectively, with 11 bases between them. The CDR3 runs 14 residues. CDR1 and CDR2 (germline): SGHRS, YFSETQ. Looking up the rest from reference TRBV5-1 and TRBJ2-5 gives the full variable domain: KAGVTQTPRYLIKTRGQQVTLSCSPISGHRSVSWYQQTPGQGLQFLFEYFSETQRNKGNFPGRFSGRQFSNSRSEMNVSTLELGDSALYLCASSLGRTLETQYFGPGTRLLVL.

V gene TRBV5-5 combines with J gene TRBJ1-1; 7 bases map to TRBD1. CDR1 SGHKS and CDR2 YYEKEE come from the germline V gene (reference sequence). Germline trimming cut 4 bases from V and 6 bases from J; bases unmatched to any gene: 3. This CDR3 contains 12 residues. The CDR3 loop is CASSTGTAEAFF. The CDR3 coding sequence is TGTGCCAGCAGCACCGGGACAGCTGAAGCTTTCTTT.

The chain employs TRBV21-1 and TRBJ2-1; TRBD1, as called in the table, went unchecked against the DNA. TRBV21-1 is reported as a pseudogene. The CDR3 has 16 amino acids. The CDR3 spells CASSNGDRGAYNEQFF. The DNA of the CDR3 is TGTGCCAGCAGCAACGGAGACAGGGGGGCCTACAATGAGCAGTTCTTC.

This clone was detected a few times. CDR3 DNA: TGTGCCAGCAGTTCAGGCGCGGGGATATACGAGCAGTACTTC. As protein: CASSSGAGIYEQYF. This chain joins TRBV27 and TRBJ2-7; D is possibly TRBD2 (6 bases). The germline V gene has CDR1 MNHEY and CDR2 SMNVEV (reference sequence). CDR3 length equals 14 residues. The ends were cut back, 4 bases at V and 4 bases at J, with 14 bases in the middle.

The gene calls are TRBV6-1 and TRBJ2-7; no firm D call. Germline V lookup: CDR1 MNHNS, CDR2 SASEGT. CDR3 size: 14 residues. The ends were cut back, 2 bases at V and 2 bases at J, with 10 bases in the middle. CDR3 region: CASSEQVLAYEQYF. The CDR3 DNA reads as TGTGCCAGCAGTGAACAGGTTCTTGCCTACGAGCAGTACTTC.

This sequence joins TRBV5-1 and TRBJ2-4; the D gene is possibly TRBD2 (7 bases). The CDR3 extends over 15 amino acids. The V end lost 0 bases, the J end lost 10 bases, and 17 bases lay between the germline ends. The germline V gene has CDR1 SGHRS and CDR2 YFSETQ. The CDR3 region is CASSLGAQGGSIQYF. In DNA form, the CDR3 reads TGCGCCAGCAGCTTGGGGGCACAGGGAGGGTCAATTCAGTACTTC. The full variable domain, rest sourced from reference TRBV5-1 and TRBJ2-4, is KAGVTQTPRYLIKTRGQQVTLSCSPISGHRSVSWYQQTPGQGLQFLFEYFSETQRNKGNFPGRFSGRQFSNSRSEMNVSTLELGDSALYLCASSLGAQGGSIQYFGAGTRLSVL.

The V gene is TRBV28, the J gene TRBJ2-5; D may be TRBD2 (6 bases). V shed 1 base and J shed 7 bases, with 13 bases lying between them. The CDR3 consists of 14 residues. CDR1 MDHEN and CDR2 SYDVKM come from the germline V gene. The CDR3 reads CASSLSRGVRTQYF. The CDR3 DNA sequence: TGTGCCAGCAGTTTATCGCGCGGGGTGAGGACCCAGTACTTC.

The chain joins TRBV5-1 to TRBJ1-2, with a possible D match to TRBD1 (6 bases). The V end was cut by 4 bases, the J end by 0 bases, with 16 bases between. CDR1 and CDR2 (germline): SGHRS, YFSETQ. This CDR3 region has 16 residues. As DNA, the CDR3 is TGCGCCAGCAGCACCACGACAGGACTAGCTAACTATGGCTACACCTTC. Its translation: CASSTTTGLANYGYTF.

The chain links TRBV5-1 to TRBJ2-6; D is uncertain. V was clipped by 5 bases and J by 4 bases, with 10 bases between them. CDR1 is SGHRS, CDR2 YFSETQ, per germline. The CDR3 is 14 residues long. The CDR3 reads CASRGTAGANVLTF. As DNA, the CDR3 is TGCGCCAGCAGGGGCACCGCCGGGGCCAACGTCCTGACTTTC. The full variable domain, rest sourced from reference TRBV5-1 and TRBJ2-6, is KAGVTQTPRYLIKTRGQQVTLSCSPISGHRSVSWYQQTPGQGLQFLFEYFSETQRNKGNFPGRFSGRQFSNSRSEMNVSTLELGDSALYLCASRGTAGANVLTFGAGSRLTVL.

This clone was seen only once. J is TRBJ2-7 and V is TRBV11-3, with D perhaps TRBD1 (5 bases). Germline V lookup: CDR1 SGHNT, CDR2 YENEEA. Trimming cost V 2 bases and J 5 bases, with 10 bases left between them. The CDR3 contains 13 residues. CDR3 residues: CASSLQQADEQYF. The DNA for the CDR3 is TGTGCCAGCAGCTTACAACAGGCTGACGAGCAGTACTTC.

The V call is TRBV25-1, the J call TRBJ1-5, with D tentatively TRBD1 (5 bases). This CDR3 has 12 residues. V was trimmed by 2 bases and J by 7 bases, leaving 6 bases between them. The germline V gene encodes CDR1 MGHDK and CDR2 SYGVNS. The DNA for the CDR3 is TGTGCCAGCAGTGAACAGGGACAGCCCCAGCATTTT. Translation gives CASSEQGQPQHF.

The chain couples TRBV5-6 to TRBJ2-7; TRBD1 aligns across 9 bases. Trimming at V came to 5 bases and at J to 3 bases, leaving 3 bases not matched to a gene. Germline lookup yields CDR1 SGHDT and CDR2 YYEEEE. This CDR3 spans 13 amino acids. CDR3 DNA sequence: TGTGCCAGCAGACCGGGACAGGGCTACGAGCAGTACTTC. It encodes CASRPGQGYEQYF.

The rearrangement uses TRBV20-1 and TRBJ1-5, with D unresolved. CDR1 DFQATT and CDR2 SNEGSKA come from the germline V gene (reference sequence). The V end was cut by 3 bases, the J end by 3 bases, with 9 bases between. The CDR3 runs to 13 residues. CDR3 in DNA: TGCAGTGCTAGTGGCCGGGACAATCAGCCCCAGCATTTT. This sequence encodes CSASGRDNQPQHF.

The chain uses TRBV4-3 and TRBJ2-3, with TRBD1 matching over 9 bases. This CDR3 comprises 15 residues. The germline gives CDR1 LGHNA, CDR2 YSLEER. V shed 4 bases and J 3 bases; nucleotides not matched to a gene: 5. The DNA of the CDR3 is TGCGCCAGCAGCCCTTACAGGGGGCGGACAGATACGCAGTATTTT. This translates into CASSPYRGRTDTQYF.

V and J are TRBV3-1 (or the pseudogene TRBV3-2) and TRBJ1-5; D is unresolved. The CDR3 spans 14 residues. V was cut by 2 bases and J by 0 bases, with 5 bases left in between. In germline, CDR1 is LGHDT, CDR2 YNNKEL (reference sequence). CDR3 region: CASSQTASNQPQHF. CDR3 bases: TGTGCCAGCAGCCAAACTGCTAGCAATCAGCCCCAGCATTTT.